Presented here are 10 T cell receptor beta chains from one specimen sequenced in a study of long-term antiretroviral therapy in people with HIV. This was the immunoSEQ v3.0 assay at survey level. Profiling relied on immunoSEQ multiplex PCR, and the TCRdb table lists in-frame clones only, not all of them. Of some 35,000 clones listed, over 70% are singletons. The source material was unsorted PBMCs, sampled 0.6 years after starting antiretroviral therapy. These receptors were collected from a man aged 18 to 29 with HIV.

The rearrangement uses TRBV6-5 and TRBJ2-1; 7 nucleotides align to TRBD2. Germline CDR1 reads MNHEY; CDR2 reads SVGAGI. Trimming removed 6 bases from V and 8 bases from J; junction bases left unmatched: 13. The CDR3 runs 15 residues. This CDR3 is CASSPSGGWGDEQFF. CDR3 nucleotide sequence: TGTGCCAGCAGCCCTAGCGGAGGGTGGGGGGATGAGCAGTTCTTC.

This rearrangement joins TRBV27 to TRBJ2-7; D is possibly TRBD1 or TRBD2 (5 bases each). The V gene's germline CDR1 is MNHEY and CDR2 SMNVEV (reference sequence). Trimming took off 4 bases at V and 2 bases at J, with 12 bases between the two ends. This CDR3 has 14 residues. The CDR3 bases are TGTGCCAGCAGTTCCCCGGGACGTCCCTACGAGCAGTACTTC. Translated: CASSSPGRPYEQYF.

The rearrangement joins TRBV11-1 to TRBJ2-3; D ambiguous. The CDR3 runs to 12 residues. Deletions cut 1 base from V and 3 bases from J, with 2 bases between. Germline lookup yields CDR1 SGHAT and CDR2 FQDESV (reference sequence). This CDR3 reads CASSLDTDTQYF. In DNA form, the CDR3 reads TGTGCCAGCAGCTTAGATACAGATACGCAGTATTTT.

This chain connects TRBV5-6 to TRBJ2-1; 7 nucleotides align to TRBD2. CDR3 size: 15 residues. Looked up from germline, CDR1 is SGHDT and CDR2 is YYEEEE. J gave up 6 bases and V 7 bases, and 13 bases lay outside the gene matches. CDR3 loop: CASVETGTTSNEQFF. The CDR3 nucleotides read TGTGCCAGCGTTGAAACCGGGACTACTTCCAATGAGCAGTTCTTC.

This clone was seen a handful of times. This rearrangement joins TRBV9 to TRBJ1-1; possible D gene TRBD1, 6 bases. V was clipped by 3 bases and J by 3 bases, with 12 bases between them. CDR1 and CDR2 from the germline V gene are SGDLS and YYNGEE. This CDR3 region has 14 residues. In nucleotides, the CDR3 is TGTGCCAGCAGCGACCCCAGGGGAGACACTGAAGCTTTCTTT. Its protein product is CASSDPRGDTEAFF.

The chain recombines TRBV4-3 with TRBJ1-1; possibly TRBD1 for D (5 bases). Germline V lookup: CDR1 LGHNA, CDR2 YSLEER. The CDR3 sequence is 15 residues long. Trimming took off 0 bases at V and 4 bases at J, with 12 bases between the two ends. The CDR3 DNA reads as TGCGCCAGCAGCCAAGAACCAGGGTTTGCCACTGAAGCTTTCTTT. It is translated as CASSQEPGFATEAFF.

This chain uses TRBV29-1 with TRBJ2-3, with TRBD2 matching over 8 bases. Germline CDR1 is SQVTM and CDR2 is ANQGSEA. The CDR3 extends over 13 amino acids. With V trimmed by 5 bases and J by 2 bases, 3 bases remained unmatched. CDR3 nucleotides: TGCAGCGTTCGGGGGGGGAACACAGATACGCAGTATTTT. This sequence encodes CSVRGGNTDTQYF.

The chain links TRBV5-1 to TRBJ2-7, with 7 bases identical to TRBD1. This CDR3 has 14 residues. Germline values: CDR1 SGHRS, CDR2 YFSETQ. V lost 3 bases, J lost 3 bases, and 6 bases stayed unmatched. This chain's CDR3 is CASSSRQGSYEQYF. In DNA form, the CDR3 reads TGCGCCAGCAGCTCCCGACAGGGTAGCTACGAGCAGTACTTC.

CDR3 nucleotides: TGTGCCAGCAGTGAAGCGGAGACAGGCTATGGCTACACCTTC. Translated: CASSEAETGYGYTF. The chain recombines TRBV2 with TRBJ1-2; D is possibly TRBD1 (6 bases). Germline V gene sequence: CDR1 SNHLY, CDR2 FYNNEI. The CDR3 contains 14 residues. The ends were cut back, 0 bases at V and 4 bases at J, with 9 bases in the middle.

This clone rates as medium-sized. This sequence joins TRBV10-1 and TRBJ1-2; 11 positions agree with TRBD1. V was pared by 7 bases and J by 4 bases, with 8 bases of the junction left unmatched. Germline V CDR1 and CDR2: WNHNN, SYGVQD (reference sequence). The length of the CDR3 is 15 residues. The chain's CDR3 is CASNRTGGLIYGYTF. The CDR3 nucleotides read TGCGCCAGCAATAGGACAGGGGGCTTGATCTATGGCTACACCTTC.